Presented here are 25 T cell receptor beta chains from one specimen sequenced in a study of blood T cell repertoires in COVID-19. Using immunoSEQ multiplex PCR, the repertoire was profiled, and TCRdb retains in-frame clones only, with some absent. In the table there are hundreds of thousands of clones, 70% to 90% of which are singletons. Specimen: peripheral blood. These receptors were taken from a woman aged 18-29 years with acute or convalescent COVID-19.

As DNA, the CDR3 is TGTGCCAGCAGCGCGATCGGCAATCAGCCCCAGCATTTT. Its protein product is CASSAIGNQPQHF. V gene TRBV6-5 combines with J gene TRBJ1-5; D is unclear. CDR1 and CDR2 (germline): MNHEY, SVGAGI. CDR3 length: 13 residues. With 6 bases removed from V and 2 bases from J, the gap between germline ends came to 8 bases.

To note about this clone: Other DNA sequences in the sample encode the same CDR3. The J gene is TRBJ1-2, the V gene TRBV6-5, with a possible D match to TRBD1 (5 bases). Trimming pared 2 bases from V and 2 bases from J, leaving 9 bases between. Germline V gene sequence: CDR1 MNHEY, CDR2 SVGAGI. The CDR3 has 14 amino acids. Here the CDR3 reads CASSYGQGNYGYTF. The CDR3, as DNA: TGTGCCAGCAGTTACGGCCAGGGAAACTATGGCTACACCTTC.

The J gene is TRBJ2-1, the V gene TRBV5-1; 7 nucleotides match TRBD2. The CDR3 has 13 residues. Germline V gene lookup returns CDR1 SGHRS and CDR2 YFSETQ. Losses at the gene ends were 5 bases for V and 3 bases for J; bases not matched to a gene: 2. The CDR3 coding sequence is TGCGCCAGCAGACGGGAGGACTACAATGAGCAGTTCTTC. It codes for CASRREDYNEQFF.

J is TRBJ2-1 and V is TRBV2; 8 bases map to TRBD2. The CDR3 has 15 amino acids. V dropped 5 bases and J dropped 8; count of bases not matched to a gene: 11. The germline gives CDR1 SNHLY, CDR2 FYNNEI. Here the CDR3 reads CASSTSGGASDEQFF. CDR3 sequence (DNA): TGTGCCAGCAGTACTTCCGGGGGGGCCAGTGATGAGCAGTTCTTC.

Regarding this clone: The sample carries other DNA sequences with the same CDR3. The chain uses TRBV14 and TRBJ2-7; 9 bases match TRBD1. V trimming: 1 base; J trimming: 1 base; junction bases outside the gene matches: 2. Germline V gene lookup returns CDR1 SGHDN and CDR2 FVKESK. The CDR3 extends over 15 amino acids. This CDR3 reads CASSQVGTGSYEQYF. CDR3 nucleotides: TGTGCCAGCAGCCAAGTAGGGACAGGGTCCTACGAGCAGTACTTC. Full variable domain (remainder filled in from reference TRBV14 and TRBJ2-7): EAGVTQFPSHSVIEKGQTVTLRCDPISGHDNLYWYRRVMGKEIKFLLHFVKESKQDESGMPNNRFLAERTGGTYSTLKVQPAELEDSGVYFCASSQVGTGSYEQYFGPGTRLTVT.

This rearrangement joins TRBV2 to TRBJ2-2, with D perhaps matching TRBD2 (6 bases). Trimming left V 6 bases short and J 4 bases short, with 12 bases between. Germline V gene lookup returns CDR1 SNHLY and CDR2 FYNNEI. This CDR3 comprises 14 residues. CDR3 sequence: CASRGGLSTGELFF. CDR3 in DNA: TGTGCCAGCAGGGGGGGTCTTTCCACCGGGGAGCTGTTTTTT.

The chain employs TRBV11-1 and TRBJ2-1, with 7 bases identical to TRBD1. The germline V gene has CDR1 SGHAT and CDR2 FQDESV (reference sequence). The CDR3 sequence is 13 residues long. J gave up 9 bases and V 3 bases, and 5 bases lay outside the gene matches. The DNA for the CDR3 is TGTGCCAGCAGCTTCGACAGGGCGGGTGAGCAGTTCTTC. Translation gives CASSFDRAGEQFF.

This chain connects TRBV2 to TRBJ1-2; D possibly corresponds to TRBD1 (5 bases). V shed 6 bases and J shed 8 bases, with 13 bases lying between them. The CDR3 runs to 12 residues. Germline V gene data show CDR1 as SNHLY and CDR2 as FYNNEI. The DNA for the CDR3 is TGTGCCAGCAGGCGGCAGGGTGGCGGCTACACCTTC. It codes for CASRRQGGGYTF.

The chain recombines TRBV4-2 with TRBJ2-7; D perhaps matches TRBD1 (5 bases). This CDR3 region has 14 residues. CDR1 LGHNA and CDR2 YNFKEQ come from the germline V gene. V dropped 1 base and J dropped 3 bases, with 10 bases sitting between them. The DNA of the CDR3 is TGTGCCAGCAGCCAAGTGGGGCTGAACTACGAGCAGTACTTC. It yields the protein CASSQVGLNYEQYF.

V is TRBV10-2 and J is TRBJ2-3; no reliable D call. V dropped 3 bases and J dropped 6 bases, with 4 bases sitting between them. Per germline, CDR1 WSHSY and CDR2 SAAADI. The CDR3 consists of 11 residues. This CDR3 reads CASSERDTQYF. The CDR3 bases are TGCGCCAGCAGTGAACGGGATACGCAGTATTTT.

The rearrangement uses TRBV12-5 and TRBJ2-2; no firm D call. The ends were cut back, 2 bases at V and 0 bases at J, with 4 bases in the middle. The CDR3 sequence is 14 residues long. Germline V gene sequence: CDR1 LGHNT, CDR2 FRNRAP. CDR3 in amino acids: CASGLWPNTGELFF. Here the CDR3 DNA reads TGTGCTAGTGGTTTGTGGCCGAACACCGGGGAGCTGTTTTTT.

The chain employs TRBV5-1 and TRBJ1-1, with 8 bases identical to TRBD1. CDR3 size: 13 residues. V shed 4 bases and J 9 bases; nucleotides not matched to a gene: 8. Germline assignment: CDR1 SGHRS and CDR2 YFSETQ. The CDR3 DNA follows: TGCGCCAGCAGCGGCGACAGGGGAACACAAGCTTTCTTT. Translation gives CASSGDRGTQAFF.

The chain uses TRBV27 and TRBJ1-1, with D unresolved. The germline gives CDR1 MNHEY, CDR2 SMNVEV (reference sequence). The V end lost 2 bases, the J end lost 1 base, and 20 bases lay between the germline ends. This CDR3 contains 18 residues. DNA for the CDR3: TGTGCCAGCAGTTTAGTAGCAATGTTGACCCCCCGGAACACTGAAGCTTTCTTT. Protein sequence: CASSLVAMLTPRNTEAFF.

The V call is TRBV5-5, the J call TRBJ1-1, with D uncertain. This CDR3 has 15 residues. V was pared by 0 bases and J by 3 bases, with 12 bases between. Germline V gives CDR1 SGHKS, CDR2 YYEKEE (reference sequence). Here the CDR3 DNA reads TGTGCCAGCAGCTTGGCCGGTAGGCGGGACACTGAAGCTTTCTTT. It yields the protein CASSLAGRRDTEAFF.

CDR3 loop: CASSQGASWDGYTF. DNA of the CDR3: TGTGCCAGCAGCCAGGGGGCGTCTTGGGATGGCTACACCTTC. The chain carries TRBV2 and TRBJ1-2, with TRBD1 matching 8 bases. Unmatched junction bases numbered 9, after V lost 6 bases and J lost 6 bases. The CDR3 length is 14 residues. Germline-derived CDR1 and CDR2 are SNHLY and FYNNEI.

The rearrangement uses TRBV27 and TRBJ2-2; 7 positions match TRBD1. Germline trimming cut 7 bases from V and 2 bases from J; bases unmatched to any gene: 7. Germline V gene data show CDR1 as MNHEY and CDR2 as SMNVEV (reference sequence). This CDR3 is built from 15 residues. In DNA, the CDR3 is TGTGCCAGCACCTTGGACAGGAGTAACACCGGGGAGCTGTTTTTT. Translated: CASTLDRSNTGELFF.

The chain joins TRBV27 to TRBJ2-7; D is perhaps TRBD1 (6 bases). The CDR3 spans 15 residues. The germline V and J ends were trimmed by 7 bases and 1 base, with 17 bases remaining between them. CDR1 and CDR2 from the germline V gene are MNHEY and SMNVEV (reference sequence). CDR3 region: CASTLATGPSYEQYF. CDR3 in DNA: TGTGCCAGCACCCTGGCGACAGGACCGTCCTACGAGCAGTACTTC.

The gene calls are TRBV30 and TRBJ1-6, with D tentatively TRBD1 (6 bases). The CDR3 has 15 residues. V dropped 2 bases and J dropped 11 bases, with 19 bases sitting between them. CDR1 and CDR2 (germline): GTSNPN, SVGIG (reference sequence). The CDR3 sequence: CAWSSTTLGTTPLHF. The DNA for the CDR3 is TGTGCCTGGAGTTCAACAACCCTCGGGACAACACCCCTCCACTTT.

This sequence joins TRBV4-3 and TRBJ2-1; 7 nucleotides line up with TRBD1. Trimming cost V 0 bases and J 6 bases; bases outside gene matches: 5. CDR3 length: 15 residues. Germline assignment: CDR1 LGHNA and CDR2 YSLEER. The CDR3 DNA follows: TGCGCCAGCAGCCAAGAGACAGGGTCGGGCAATGAGCAGTTCTTC. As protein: CASSQETGSGNEQFF.

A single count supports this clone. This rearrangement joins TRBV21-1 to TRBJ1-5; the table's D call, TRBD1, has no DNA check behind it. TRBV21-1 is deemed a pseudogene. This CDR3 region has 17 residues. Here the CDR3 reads CASSSQEGGYGNQPQHF. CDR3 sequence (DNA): TGTGCCAGCAGCTCTCAGGAAGGGGGTTACGGCAATCAGCCCCAGCATTTT.

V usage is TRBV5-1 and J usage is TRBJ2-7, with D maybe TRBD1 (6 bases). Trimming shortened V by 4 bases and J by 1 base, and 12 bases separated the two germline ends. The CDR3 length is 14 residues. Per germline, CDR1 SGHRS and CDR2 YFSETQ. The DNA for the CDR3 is TGCGCCAGCAGCACGGACAGTCTATCCTACGAGCAGTACTTC. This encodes CASSTDSLSYEQYF.

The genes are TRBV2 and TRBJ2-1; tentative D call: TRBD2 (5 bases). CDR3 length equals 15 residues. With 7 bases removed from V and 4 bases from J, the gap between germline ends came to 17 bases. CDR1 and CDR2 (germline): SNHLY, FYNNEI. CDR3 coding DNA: TGTGCCAGCACTCAAAGGAGGACCGATTACAATGAGCAGTTCTTC. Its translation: CASTQRRTDYNEQFF.

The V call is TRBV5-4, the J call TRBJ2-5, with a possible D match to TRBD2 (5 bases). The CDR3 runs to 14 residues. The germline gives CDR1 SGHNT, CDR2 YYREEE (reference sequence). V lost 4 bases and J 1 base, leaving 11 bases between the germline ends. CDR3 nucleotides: TGTGCCAGCAGCCCGGGGTGGGCCCAAGAGACCCAGTACTTC. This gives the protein CASSPGWAQETQYF.

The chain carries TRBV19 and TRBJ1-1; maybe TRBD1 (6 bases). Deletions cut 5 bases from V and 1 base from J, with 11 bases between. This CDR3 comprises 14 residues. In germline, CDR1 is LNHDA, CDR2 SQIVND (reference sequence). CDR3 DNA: TGTGCCAGTAGTCTATTCAGGGGGAACACTGAAGCTTTCTTT. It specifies CASSLFRGNTEAFF.

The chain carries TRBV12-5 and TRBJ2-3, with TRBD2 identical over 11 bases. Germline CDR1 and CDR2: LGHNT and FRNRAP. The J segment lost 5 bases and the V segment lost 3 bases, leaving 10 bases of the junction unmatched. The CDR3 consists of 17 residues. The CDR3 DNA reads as TGTGCTAGTGGTTTACACAGGACTAGCGGGCCTGAAGATACGCAGTATTTT. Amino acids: CASGLHRTSGPEDTQYF.